These T cell receptor beta chains were read from a single sample in a study of T cells after yellow fever vaccination. TCRdb redid the calling of the 5' RACE reads with MiXCR, one entry per CDR3 protein. This table holds about 340,000 distinct CDR3 sequences, approximately 4.2% found once. The starting material was PBMCs, obtained 5 days after the yellow fever booster vaccination. All receptors come from a man aged 18 to 29 who received the YFV17D yellow fever vaccine. The conserved cysteine and the conserved F or W are not part of the CDR3 here.

j_call | v_call | cdr3_aa
TRBJ2-3 | TRBV7-3 | ASSLELAGWSDTQY
TRBJ2-7 | TRBV11-2 | ASSLDQGRGEQY
TRBJ2-2 | TRBV7-2 | ASATGGLDAGELF
TRBJ1-1 | TRBV4-3 | ASSQVWGKGTEAF
TRBJ2-6 | TRBV3-1 | ASSQGFRVAGANVLT
TRBJ2-5 | TRBV18 | ASSPGDREETQY
TRBJ2-5 | TRBV5-1 | ASRNTPRETQY
TRBJ2-5 | TRBV21-1 | ATTDHGGVVQETQY
TRBJ2-5 | TRBV7-8 | ASSLSLGTSLETQY
TRBJ2-1 | TRBV29-1 | SVESLGRGVLDEQF
TRBJ2-1 | TRBV12-3/TRBV12-4 | ASSLFGHIESNEQF
TRBJ1-5 | TRBV6-4 | ASSPSGAGGQPQH
TRBJ1-2 | TRBV12-3/TRBV12-4 | ASSTDHGYT
TRBJ1-2 | TRBV4-3 | ASSPQEGHGYT
TRBJ1-5 | TRBV5-1 | ASSWGEDSNQPQH
TRBJ2-1 | TRBV5-1 | ASSYRASGIYNEQF
TRBJ1-1 | TRBV29-1 | SVVGRMNTEAF
TRBJ1-2 | TRBV3-1 | ASSHGTGVRGYT
TRBJ2-2 | TRBV12-3/TRBV12-4 | ASSLGLAGVSNTGELF
TRBJ2-2 | TRBV6-5 | ASSGRVFGELF
TRBJ2-3 | TRBV20-1 | SAGDSRSTDTQY
TRBJ2-1 | TRBV20-1 | SARRGGRDNEQF
TRBJ2-4 | TRBV27 | ASSLTGVIAKNIQY
TRBJ1-5 | TRBV30 | AWSPWDSNQPQH
TRBJ1-3 | TRBV7-9 | ASRFQGSHGNTIY
TRBJ2-2 | TRBV5-4 | ASRKDRATGELF
TRBJ1-1 | TRBV6-2/TRBV6-3 | ASSYWGPGNTEAF
TRBJ1-1 | TRBV29-1 | SVGGVLNTEAF
TRBJ2-7 | TRBV27 | ASSLAGFSYEQY
TRBJ1-4 | TRBV20-1 | SARAQDATNEKLF
TRBJ2-3 | TRBV10-1 | ASSGIGTQY
TRBJ1-2 | TRBV7-2 | ASRPGQGIGYT
TRBJ2-1 | TRBV3-1 | ASSQGIEVREQF
TRBJ2-5 | TRBV7-2 | ASSLRATGAYQETQY
TRBJ1-6 | TRBV5-1 | ASSLQTGALTPLH
TRBJ1-4 | TRBV29-1 | SVGWFGEKLF
TRBJ2-2 | TRBV5-4 | ASSPEYTGELF
TRBJ1-2 | TRBV2 | ASTRGNYGYT
TRBJ2-4 | TRBV10-3 | AISESTVPAGIQY
TRBJ1-5 | TRBV2 | ASSGSLEYQPQH
TRBJ2-5 | TRBV7-2 | ASSAASGGSPLGTQY
TRBJ2-4 | TRBV5-4 | ASSSFSTGGIDIQC
TRBJ1-1 | TRBV9 | ASSVDGSYTEAF
TRBJ1-6 | TRBV7-9 | ASSETGGYNSPLH
TRBJ2-6 | TRBV5-1 | ASSLDTGANVLT
TRBJ1-4 | TRBV20-1 | SASPPGQGFEKLF